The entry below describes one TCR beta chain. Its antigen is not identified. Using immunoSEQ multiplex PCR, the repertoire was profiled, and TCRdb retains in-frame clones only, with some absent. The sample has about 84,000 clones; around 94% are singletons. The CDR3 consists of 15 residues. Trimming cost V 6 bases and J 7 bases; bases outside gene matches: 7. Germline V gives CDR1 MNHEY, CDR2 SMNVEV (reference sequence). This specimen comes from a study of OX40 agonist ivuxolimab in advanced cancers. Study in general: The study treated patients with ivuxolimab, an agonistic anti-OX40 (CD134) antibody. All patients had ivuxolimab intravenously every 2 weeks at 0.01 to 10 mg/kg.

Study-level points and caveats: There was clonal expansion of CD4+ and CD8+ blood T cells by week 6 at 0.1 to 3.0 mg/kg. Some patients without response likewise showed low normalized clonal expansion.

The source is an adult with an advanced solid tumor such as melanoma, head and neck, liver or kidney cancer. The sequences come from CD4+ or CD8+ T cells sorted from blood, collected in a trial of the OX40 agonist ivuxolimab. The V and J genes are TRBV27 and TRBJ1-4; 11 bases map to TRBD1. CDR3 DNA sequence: TGTGCCAGCAGCCAATGGACAGGGGGCGGTGAAAAACTGTTTTTT. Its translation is CASSQWTGGGEKLFF.